Listed below are T cell receptor beta chains from one sample, sequenced in a study of T cells in Graves' hyperthyroidism and ophthalmopathy. TCRdb re-called the multiplex PCR reads with MiXCR, one entry per CDR3 protein. Of more than 550,000 distinct CDR3 sequences in the sample, just under 45% are singletons; the top ten hold less than 9%. Sequencing was done on a sample of peripheral blood or thyroid tissue (not recorded which). Source of these receptors: an adult man with Graves' disease, either hyperthyroidism or ophthalmopathy (not recorded which). CDR3s include the opening cysteine and the closing phenylalanine or tryptophan. Each record gives: V gene, clone size, D gene, J gene, CDR3 DNA, CDR3 protein. The D gene is left open where the match is weak. Size tells how often a clone was seen (once, few, many) or the class of an expanded clone, and some rows leave it out.

>TRBV19|NA|NA|TRBJ2-7
TGTGCCAGTAGTATATCGGAGGGGGTCTCCTACGAGCAGTACTTC
CASSISEGVSYEQYF
>TRBV7-9|NA|TRBD1|TRBJ1-4
TGTGCCAGCAGCTTTCGGGACAGGGGGGATTCTGAAAAACTGTTTTTT
CASSFRDRGDSEKLFF
>TRBV15|many|NA|TRBJ1-3
TGTGCCACCAGCAGAGCGGGGCCAGCTGGAAACACCATATATTTT
CATSRAGPAGNTIYF
>TRBV24-1|NA|TRBD1|TRBJ1-2
TGTGCCAGCAGTTCGACAGGGCGCTCGGGTCACACCTTC
CASSSTGRSGHTF
>TRBV20-1|NA|NA|TRBJ1-6
TGCAGTGCTAGATCTACCGGAGGGCCGAATTCACCCCTCCACTTT
CSARSTGGPNSPLHF
>TRBV19|few|TRBD1|TRBJ1-4
TGTGCCAGTAGTGCCCGGGAGGGACAGGGGTCTGAAAAACTGTTTTTT
CASSAREGQGSEKLFF
>TRBV19|NA|TRBD1|TRBJ1-5
TGTGCCAGTAGTCCCCGGACAGGCATGGTTCAGCCCCAGCATTTT
CASSPRTGMVQPQHF
>TRBV24-1|NA|NA|TRBJ1-2
TGTGCCACCAGTGATCGAGGGGGTGTCTATGGCTACACCTTC
CATSDRGGVYGYTF
>TRBV2|once|TRBD1|TRBJ1-1
TGTGCCAGAGCGGACAGGCTTCTCGCTGAAGCTTTCTTT
CARADRLLAEAFF
>TRBV24-1|NA|NA|TRBJ1-5
TGTGCCACCAGTAGAACAGGGTTGGATCAGCCCCAGCATTTT
CATSRTGLDQPQHF
>TRBV2|NA|NA|TRBJ1-1
TGTGCCAGCACCGAGCAGAGCGAAGCTTTCTTT
CASTEQSEAFF
>TRBV20-1|NA|TRBD1|TRBJ1-6
TGCAGTGCTGGGGGGACAGGGGTCCCTCCCCTCCACTTT
CSAGGTGVPPLHF
>TRBV11-2|once|TRBD2|TRBJ2-7
TGTGCCAGCAGACAAAGCGGGGGGACCGCCTACGAGCAGTACTTC
CASRQSGGTAYEQYF
>TRBV15|NA|TRBD1|TRBJ2-5
TGTGCCACCAGCAGAGCCGAGGGGGCGCGGAGTCAGCCCCAGTACTTC
CATSRAEGARSQPQYF
>TRBV20-1|many|NA|TRBJ2-5
TGCAGTGCTAGAGTTGGGGGTCGAGAGACCCAGTACTTC
CSARVGGRETQYF
>TRBV7-9|many|NA|TRBJ1-1
TGTGCCAGCAGCCAAGGTTCGGGCAGTATGAACACTGAAGCTTTCTTT
CASSQGSGSMNTEAFF
>TRBV10-2|many|NA|TRBJ2-6
TGCGCCAGCGGGAGAAGCTCTGGGGCCAACGTCCTGACTTTC
CASGRSSGANVLTF
>TRBV4-1|NA|NA|TRBJ1-2
TGTGCCAGCAGCCATGGGGGGGACACCATTAACTATGGCTACACCTTC
CASSHGGDTINYGYTF
>TRBV20-1|few|NA|TRBJ1-1
TGCAGTGCTAGAGAGAGGACTGAAGCTTTCTTT
CSARERTEAFF
>TRBV12-3/TRBV12-4|few|TRBD1|TRBJ2-7
TGTGCCAGCAGCCAAGGAAGGACAGGGGATAACGAGCAGTACTTC
CASSQGRTGDNEQYF
>TRBV2|many|TRBD1|TRBJ1-2
TGTGCCAGCAGCGTTCCATCAACAGGGGAATTCTATGGCTACACCTTC
CASSVPSTGEFYGYTF
>TRBV24-1|NA|NA|TRBJ1-6
TGTGCCACCAGGACAGCCGACTCACCCCTCCACTTT
CATRTADSPLHF
>TRBV2|NA|NA|TRBJ1-1
TGTGCCAGCAGTTTATCGGGCCAGAGCACTGAAGCTTTCTTT
CASSLSGQSTEAFF
>TRBV5-4|NA|NA|TRBJ2-5
TGTGCCAGCGTAACTGCTGCGGAGACCCAGTACTTC
CASVTAAETQYF
>TRBV2|few|NA|TRBJ1-5
TGTGCCAGCAGTTTCTTCGGGACCAGGCAGCCCCAGCATTTT
CASSFFGTRQPQHF
>TRBV24-1|NA|NA|TRBJ1-5
TGCGCCAGCAGCCTAATCACCCCGGGGGACGTGAGCAATCAGCCCCAGCATTTT
CASSLITPGDVSNQPQHF
>TRBV25-1|NA|NA|TRBJ1-2
TGTGCCAGCGTTGACTCCGACCGAGCCGGGGGATATGGCTACACCTTC
CASVDSDRAGGYGYTF
>TRBV7-9|NA|TRBD1|TRBJ2-7
TGTGCCAGCAGCGAGGACAGGATTACCTACGAGCAGTACTTC
CASSEDRITYEQYF
>TRBV2|NA|NA|TRBJ1-5
TGTGCCAGCAGCTCCAGAAGCCGCCATCAGCCCCAGCATTTT
CASSSRSRHQPQHF
>TRBV7-9|many|NA|TRBJ1-2
TGTGCCAGCAGCTTTGGGACCAACTATGGCTACACCTTC
CASSFGTNYGYTF
>TRBV7-8|few|NA|TRBJ1-1
TGTGCCAGCAGCCAAGAAGGGACATATTACACTGAAGCTTTCTTT
CASSQEGTYYTEAFF
>TRBV7-3|few|NA|TRBJ1-6
TGTGCCAGCAGCCCCGGGCCCGGGGATTCACCCCTCCACTTT
CASSPGPGDSPLHF
>TRBV9|few|NA|TRBJ1-1
TGTGCCAGCAGCGTAGGTTCATCCAGAGCTTTCTTT
CASSVGSSRAFF
>TRBV7-2|few|NA|TRBJ2-6
TGTGCCAGCAGCTTAGCGGCTGCCCCCTCTGGGGCCAACGTCCTGACTTTC
CASSLAAAPSGANVLTF
>TRBV29-1|NA|TRBD2|TRBJ2-2
TGCAGCGTTGAAGATCGTAGGACTAGCGGCATCACCGGGGAGCTGTTTTTT
CSVEDRRTSGITGELFF
>TRBV29-1|many|NA|TRBJ1-3
TGCAGCGTAGAACAGGTCGGGTCTGGAAACACCATATATTTT
CSVEQVGSGNTIYF
>TRBV24-1|NA|NA|TRBJ1-2
TGTGCCAGCACTAGCGCAAATTCTAACTATGGCTACACCTTC
CASTSANSNYGYTF
>TRBV7-3|many|NA|TRBJ1-1
TGTGCCAGCAGCTTGGGAGGATCGTTGGCTTTCTTT
CASSLGGSLAFF
>TRBV5-1|NA|NA|TRBJ1-6
TGCGCCAGCAGCTGGGGGACACTCTATAATTCACCCCTCCACTTT
CASSWGTLYNSPLHF
>TRBV7-9|NA|NA|TRBJ1-1
TGTGCCAGCAGCCCAGAGTCAGGGGAAGCTTTCTTT
CASSPESGEAFF
>TRBV7-8|NA|TRBD2|TRBJ2-6
TGTGCCAGTAGCCCACTAGCGGAGGGGACTGGGGCCAACGTCCTGACTTTC
CASSPLAEGTGANVLTF
>TRBV7-8|many|NA|TRBJ2-7
TGTGCCAGCAGCTTAGCCCTCCGCTCCTACGAGCAGTACTTC
CASSLALRSYEQYF
>TRBV7-9|NA|NA|TRBJ2-5
TGTGCCAGCAGCCGAACCCTAGGACAGAAAGAGACCCAGTACTTC
CASSRTLGQKETQYF
>TRBV20-1|few|TRBD1|TRBJ1-5
TGCAGCGCGGGACAGGGATTTAGCAATCAGCCCCAGCATTTT
CSAGQGFSNQPQHF
>TRBV7-2|NA|NA|TRBJ1-6
TGTGCCAGCACCGATTTATCTAATTCACCCCTCCACTTT
CASTDLSNSPLHF
>TRBV2|NA|TRBD1|TRBJ1-4
TGTGCCAGCAGTGCCCGACAGGGGAGGGATGAAAAACTGTTTTTT
CASSARQGRDEKLFF
>TRBV12-3/TRBV12-4|many|NA|TRBJ2-7
TGTGCCAGCAGTCACGGACAGCCCGAGCAGTACTTC
CASSHGQPEQYF
>TRBV7-9|many|NA|TRBJ1-4
TGTGCCAGCAGCACTTGGACTGCAACTAATGAAAAACTGTTTTTT
CASSTWTATNEKLFF
>TRBV7-2|NA|NA|TRBJ1-1
TGTGCCTGGACCGTCGCAGCCATGAACACTGAAGCTTTCTTT
CAWTVAAMNTEAFF
>TRBV29-1|NA|TRBD1|TRBJ1-4
TGCAGCGTGGGGGACAGGGGCGAGGAAAAACTGTTTTTT
CSVGDRGEEKLFF
>TRBV29-1|NA|TRBD1|TRBJ1-4
TGCAGCGTTGTCCGGACAGGGGGCGTTGAAAAACTGTTTTTT
CSVVRTGGVEKLFF
>TRBV5-1|NA|NA|TRBJ2-7
TGCGCCAGCAGCTTGTTAATTGGCTACGAGCAGTACTTC
CASSLLIGYEQYF
>TRBV7-9|NA|TRBD1|TRBJ1-2
TGTGCCAGCAGCCAAGACAGGGGACGCCCTGGCTACACCTTC
CASSQDRGRPGYTF
>TRBV2|NA|NA|TRBJ1-1
TGTGCCAGCAGTGTTACACAGGGAGTATCTGAAGCTTTCTTT
CASSVTQGVSEAFF
>TRBV28|many|TRBD1|TRBJ1-2
TGTGCCAGCAGTCGACCCGGGACAGCGCAGGGTGGCTACACCTTC
CASSRPGTAQGGYTF